Described below is a single TCR beta chain sequence and its context. TCRdb keeps only in-frame clones here, not all; method: immunoSEQ multiplex PCR. Of roughly 35,000 clones listed, more than 75% are singletons. This sample stems from a study of T cell responses to AZD1222 COVID-19 vaccine. The CDR3 covers 13 residues. The ends were cut back, 5 bases at V and 4 bases at J, with 11 bases in the middle. Germline CDR1 is SGHTA and CDR2 is FQGNSA. The rearrangement links TRBV7-2 to TRBJ2-5; no firm D call. The sequence was collected from an adult who received the AZD1222 COVID-19 vaccine. This material consisted of peripheral blood, taken 28 days after the second AZD1222 dose. This CDR3 reads CASSRDRGETQYF. The CDR3 bases are TGTGCCAGCAGCCGCGACCGAGGAGAGACCCAGTACTTC. Variable domain in full (rest from reference TRBV7-2 and TRBJ2-5): GAGVSQSPSNKVTEKGKDVELRCDPISGHTALYWYRQSLGQGLEFLIYFQGNSAPDKSGLPSDRFSAERTGGSVSTLTIQRTQQEDSAVYLCASSRDRGETQYFGPGTRLLVL.